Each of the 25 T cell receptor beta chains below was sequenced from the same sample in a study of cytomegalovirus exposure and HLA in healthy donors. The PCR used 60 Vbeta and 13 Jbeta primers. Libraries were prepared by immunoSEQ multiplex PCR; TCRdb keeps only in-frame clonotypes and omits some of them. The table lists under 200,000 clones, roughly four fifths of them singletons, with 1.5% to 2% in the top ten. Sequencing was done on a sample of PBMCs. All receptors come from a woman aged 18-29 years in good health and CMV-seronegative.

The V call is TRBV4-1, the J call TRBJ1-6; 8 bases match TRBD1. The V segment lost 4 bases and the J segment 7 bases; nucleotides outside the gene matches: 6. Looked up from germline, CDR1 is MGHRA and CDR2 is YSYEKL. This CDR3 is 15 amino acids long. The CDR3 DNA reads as TGCGCCAGCAGCCCGGACAGGGCCGACAATTCACCCCTCCACTTT. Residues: CASSPDRADNSPLHF.

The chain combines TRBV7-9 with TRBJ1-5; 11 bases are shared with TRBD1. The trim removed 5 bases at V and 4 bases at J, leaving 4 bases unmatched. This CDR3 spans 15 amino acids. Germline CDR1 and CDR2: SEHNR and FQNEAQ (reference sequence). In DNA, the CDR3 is TGTGCCAGCAGCACAGGGACAGGGGGAAATCAGCCCCAGCATTTT. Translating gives CASSTGTGGNQPQHF.

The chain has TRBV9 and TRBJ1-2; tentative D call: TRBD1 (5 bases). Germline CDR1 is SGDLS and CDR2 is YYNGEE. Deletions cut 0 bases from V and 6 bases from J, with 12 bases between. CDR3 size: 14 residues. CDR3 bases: TGTGCCAGCAGCGTAGATCAGACAGACAATGGCTACACCTTC. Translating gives CASSVDQTDNGYTF.

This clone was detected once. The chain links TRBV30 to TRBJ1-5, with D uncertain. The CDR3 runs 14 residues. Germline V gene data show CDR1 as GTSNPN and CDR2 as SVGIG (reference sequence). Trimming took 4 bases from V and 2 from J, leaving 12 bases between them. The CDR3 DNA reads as TGTGCCTGGAAAAGACATGCCGGCAATCAGCCCCAGCATTTT. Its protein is CAWKRHAGNQPQHF.

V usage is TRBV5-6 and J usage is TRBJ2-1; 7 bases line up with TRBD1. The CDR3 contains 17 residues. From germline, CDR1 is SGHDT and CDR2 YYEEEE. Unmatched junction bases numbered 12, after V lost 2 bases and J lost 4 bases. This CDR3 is CASSLRSRDRMYNEQFF. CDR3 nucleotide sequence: TGTGCCAGCAGCTTAAGAAGCCGGGACAGAATGTACAATGAGCAGTTCTTC.

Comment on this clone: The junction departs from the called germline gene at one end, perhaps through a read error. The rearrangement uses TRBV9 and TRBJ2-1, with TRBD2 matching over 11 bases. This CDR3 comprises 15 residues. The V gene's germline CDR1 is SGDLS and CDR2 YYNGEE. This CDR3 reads CASTPGLAGGNEHFF. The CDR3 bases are TGTGCCAGCACCCCTGGGCTAGCGGGAGGCAATGAGCACTTCTTC.

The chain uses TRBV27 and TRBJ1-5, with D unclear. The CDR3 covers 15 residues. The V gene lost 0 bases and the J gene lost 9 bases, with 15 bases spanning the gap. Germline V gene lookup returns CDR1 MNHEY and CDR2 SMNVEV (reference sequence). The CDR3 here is CASSLSKGSPGPQHF. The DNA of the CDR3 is TGTGCCAGCAGTTTATCGAAAGGCTCGCCGGGGCCCCAGCATTTT.

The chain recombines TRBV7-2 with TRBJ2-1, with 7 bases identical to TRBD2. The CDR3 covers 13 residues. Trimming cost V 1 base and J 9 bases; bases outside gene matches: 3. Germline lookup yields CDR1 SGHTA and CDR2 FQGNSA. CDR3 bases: TGTGCCAGCAGCTTAGTGGGCGGGAGTGAGCAGTTCTTC. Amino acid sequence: CASSLVGGSEQFF.

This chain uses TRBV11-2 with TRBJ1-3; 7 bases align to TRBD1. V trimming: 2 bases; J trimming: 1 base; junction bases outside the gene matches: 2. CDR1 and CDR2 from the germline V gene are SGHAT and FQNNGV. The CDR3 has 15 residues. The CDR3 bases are TGTGCCAGCAGCTTAAACAGGGGTTCTGGAAACACCATATATTTT. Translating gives CASSLNRGSGNTIYF.

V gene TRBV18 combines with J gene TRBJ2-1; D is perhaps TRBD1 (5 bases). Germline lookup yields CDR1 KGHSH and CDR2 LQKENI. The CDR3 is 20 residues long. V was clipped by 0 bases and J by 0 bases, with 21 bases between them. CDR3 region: CASSPPHSQRQGSSYNEQFF. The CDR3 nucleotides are TGTGCCAGCTCACCACCCCATAGCCAGCGTCAGGGAAGCTCCTACAATGAGCAGTTCTTC.

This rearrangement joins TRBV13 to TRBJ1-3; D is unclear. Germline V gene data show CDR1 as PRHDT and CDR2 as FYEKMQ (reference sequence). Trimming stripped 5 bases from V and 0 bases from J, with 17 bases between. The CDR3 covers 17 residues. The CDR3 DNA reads TGTGCCAGCAGCCCAGGATCAGTCCGGGACTCTGGAAACACCATATATTTT. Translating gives CASSPGSVRDSGNTIYF.

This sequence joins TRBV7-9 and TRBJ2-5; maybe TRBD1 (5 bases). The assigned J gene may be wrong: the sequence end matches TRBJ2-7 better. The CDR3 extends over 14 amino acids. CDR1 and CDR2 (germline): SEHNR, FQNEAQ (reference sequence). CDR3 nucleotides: TGTGCCAGCAGCTTAAAGGGGTTCCCCTACGAGCAGTACTTC. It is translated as CASSLKGFPYEQYF.

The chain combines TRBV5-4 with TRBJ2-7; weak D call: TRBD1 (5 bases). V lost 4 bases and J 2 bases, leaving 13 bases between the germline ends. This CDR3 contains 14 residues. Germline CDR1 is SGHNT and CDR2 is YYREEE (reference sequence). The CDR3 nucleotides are TGTGCCAGCAGCCCGGACATTAGTGCCTACGAGCAGTACTTC. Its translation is CASSPDISAYEQYF.

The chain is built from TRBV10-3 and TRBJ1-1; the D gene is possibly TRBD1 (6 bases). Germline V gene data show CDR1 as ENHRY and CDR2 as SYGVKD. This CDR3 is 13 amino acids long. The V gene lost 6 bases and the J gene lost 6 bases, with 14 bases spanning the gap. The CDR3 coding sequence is TGTGCCATCAGGGATCGACAGGCGCCTGAAGCTTTCTTT. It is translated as CAIRDRQAPEAFF.

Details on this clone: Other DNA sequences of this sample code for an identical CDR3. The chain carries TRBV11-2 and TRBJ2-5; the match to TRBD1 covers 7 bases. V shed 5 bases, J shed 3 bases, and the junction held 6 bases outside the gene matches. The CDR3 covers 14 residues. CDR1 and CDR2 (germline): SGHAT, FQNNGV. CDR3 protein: CASSRGQLKETQYF. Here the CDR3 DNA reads TGTGCCAGCAGCAGGGGACAGCTTAAAGAGACCCAGTACTTC.

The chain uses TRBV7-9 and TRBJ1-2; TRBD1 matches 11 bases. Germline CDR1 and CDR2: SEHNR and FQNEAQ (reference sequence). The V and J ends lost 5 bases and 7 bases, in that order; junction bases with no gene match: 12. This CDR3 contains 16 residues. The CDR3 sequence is CASSVGQGAVPRGYTF. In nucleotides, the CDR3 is TGTGCCAGCAGCGTCGGACAGGGGGCCGTACCGCGTGGCTACACCTTC.

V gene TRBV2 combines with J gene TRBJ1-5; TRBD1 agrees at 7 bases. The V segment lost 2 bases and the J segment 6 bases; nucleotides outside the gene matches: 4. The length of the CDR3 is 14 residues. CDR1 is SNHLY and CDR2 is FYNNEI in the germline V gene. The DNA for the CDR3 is TGTGCCAGCAGTGAACAGGGACAGTCTCAGCCCCAGCATTTT. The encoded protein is CASSEQGQSQPQHF.

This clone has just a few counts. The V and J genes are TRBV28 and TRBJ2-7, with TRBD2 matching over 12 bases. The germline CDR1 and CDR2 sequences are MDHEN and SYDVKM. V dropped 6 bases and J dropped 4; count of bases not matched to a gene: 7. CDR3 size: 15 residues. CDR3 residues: CASRGETSGSYEQYF. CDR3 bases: TGTGCCAGCAGGGGGGAGACTAGCGGGAGTTACGAGCAGTACTTC.

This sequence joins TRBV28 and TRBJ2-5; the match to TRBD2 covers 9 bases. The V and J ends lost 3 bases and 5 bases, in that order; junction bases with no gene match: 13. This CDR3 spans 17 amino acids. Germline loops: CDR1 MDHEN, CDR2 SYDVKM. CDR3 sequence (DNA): TGTGCCAGCAGTTTGGCCAGCGGGAGGCTGAAAGTGGAGACCCAGTACTTC. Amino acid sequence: CASSLASGRLKVETQYF.

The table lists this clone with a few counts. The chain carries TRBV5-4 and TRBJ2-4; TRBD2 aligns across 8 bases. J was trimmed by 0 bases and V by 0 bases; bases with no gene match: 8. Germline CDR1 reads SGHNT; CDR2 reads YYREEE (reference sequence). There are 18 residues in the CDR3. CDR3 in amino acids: CASSLVRAGVGAKNIQYF. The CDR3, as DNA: TGTGCCAGCAGCTTGGTCCGAGCGGGAGTGGGAGCCAAAAACATTCAGTACTTC.

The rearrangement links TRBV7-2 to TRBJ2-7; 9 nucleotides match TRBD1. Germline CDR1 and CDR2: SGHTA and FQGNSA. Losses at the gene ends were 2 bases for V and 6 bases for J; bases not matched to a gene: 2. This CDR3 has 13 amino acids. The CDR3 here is CASSLLQGAEQYF. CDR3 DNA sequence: TGTGCCAGCAGCTTATTACAGGGGGCCGAGCAGTACTTC.

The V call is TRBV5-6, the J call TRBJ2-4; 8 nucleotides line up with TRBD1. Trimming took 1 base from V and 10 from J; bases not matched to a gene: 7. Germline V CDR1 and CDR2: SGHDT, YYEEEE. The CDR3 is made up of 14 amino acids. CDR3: CASSLNYQGAIQYF. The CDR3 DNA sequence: TGTGCCAGCAGCTTGAACTACCAGGGGGCAATTCAGTACTTC.

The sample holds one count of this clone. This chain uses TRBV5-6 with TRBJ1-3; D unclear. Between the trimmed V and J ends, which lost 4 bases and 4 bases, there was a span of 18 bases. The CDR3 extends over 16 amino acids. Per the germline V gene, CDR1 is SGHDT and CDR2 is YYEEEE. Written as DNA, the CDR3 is TGTGCCAGCAGCCTAGCCTTTGGCAGCGGAGGAAACACCATATATTTT. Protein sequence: CASSLAFGSGGNTIYF. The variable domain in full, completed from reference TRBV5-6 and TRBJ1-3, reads DAGVTQSPTHLIKTRGQQVTLRCSPKSGHDTVSWYQQALGQGPQFIFQYYEEEERQRGNFPDRFSGHQFPNYSSELNVNALLLGDSALYLCASSLAFGSGGNTIYFGEGSWLTVV.

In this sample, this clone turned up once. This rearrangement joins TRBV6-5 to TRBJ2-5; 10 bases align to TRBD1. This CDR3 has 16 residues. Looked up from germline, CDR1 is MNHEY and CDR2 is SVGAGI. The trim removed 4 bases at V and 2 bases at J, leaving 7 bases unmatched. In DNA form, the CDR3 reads TGTGCCAGCAGTTCCGGGACAGGGGCTGAACAAGAGACCCAGTACTTC. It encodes CASSSGTGAEQETQYF.

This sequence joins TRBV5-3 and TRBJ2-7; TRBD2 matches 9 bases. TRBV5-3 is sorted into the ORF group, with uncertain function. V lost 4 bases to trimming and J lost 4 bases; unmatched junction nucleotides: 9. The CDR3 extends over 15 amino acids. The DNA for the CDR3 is TGTGCCAGAAGCCACAAAGAGCGGGGGGAATACGAGCAGTACTTC. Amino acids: CARSHKERGEYEQYF.